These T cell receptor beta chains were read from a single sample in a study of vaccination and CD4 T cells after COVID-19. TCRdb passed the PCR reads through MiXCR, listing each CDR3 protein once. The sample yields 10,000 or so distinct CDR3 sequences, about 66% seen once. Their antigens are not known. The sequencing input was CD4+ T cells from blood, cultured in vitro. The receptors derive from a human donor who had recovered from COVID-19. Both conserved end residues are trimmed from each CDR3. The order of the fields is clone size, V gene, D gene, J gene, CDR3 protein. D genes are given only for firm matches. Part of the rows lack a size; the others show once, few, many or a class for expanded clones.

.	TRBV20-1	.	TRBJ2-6	SAPDGTYSPFSGANVLT
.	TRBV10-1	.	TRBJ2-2	ASRAPLGGELF
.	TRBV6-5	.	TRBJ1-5	ASSYSSSNQPQH
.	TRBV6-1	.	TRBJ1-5	ASSELPFQH
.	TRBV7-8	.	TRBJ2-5	ASSLAVSQETQY
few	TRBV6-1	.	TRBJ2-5	ASSAGGTQY
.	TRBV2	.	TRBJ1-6	ASSETSRTLH
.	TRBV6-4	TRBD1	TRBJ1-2	AFRTGGDYGYT
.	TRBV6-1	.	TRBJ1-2	ASSEMGTKPPWVYGYT
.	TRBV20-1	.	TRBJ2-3	SARDVQGKPDTQY
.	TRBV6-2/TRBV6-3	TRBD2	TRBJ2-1	ASSSWTSGGYNEQF
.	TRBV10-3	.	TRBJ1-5	AIRAERNQPQH
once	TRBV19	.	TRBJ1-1	ASSIGSGGMNTEAF
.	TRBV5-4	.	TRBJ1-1	ASSDGTIFLRNTEAF
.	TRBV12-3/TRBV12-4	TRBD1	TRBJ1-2	ASSTPLTGGHGYT
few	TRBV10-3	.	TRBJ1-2	AISESRQGTYGYT
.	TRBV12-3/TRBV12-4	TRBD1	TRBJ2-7	ASSLDRGNLGQY
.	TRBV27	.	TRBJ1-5	ASSLQNSGNQPQH
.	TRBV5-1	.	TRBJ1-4	ASSPRGQGEKLF
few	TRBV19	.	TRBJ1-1	ASSINTGSKGNTEAF
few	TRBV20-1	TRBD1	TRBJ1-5	SAFGQGNHGPQH
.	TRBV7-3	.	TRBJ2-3	ASSGSRSTDTQY
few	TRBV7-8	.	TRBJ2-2	ASSFSLDTGELF
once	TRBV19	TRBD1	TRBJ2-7	ASRMDRGAYEQY
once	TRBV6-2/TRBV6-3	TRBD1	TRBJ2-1	ASSSHLDRVVNNEQF
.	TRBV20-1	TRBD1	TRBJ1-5	SVSTGTSSNQPQH
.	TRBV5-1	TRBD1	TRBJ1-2	ASSPRTGGNGYT
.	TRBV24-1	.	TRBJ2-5	ATSDSRASEETQY
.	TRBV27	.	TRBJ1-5	ASSLGASNQPQH
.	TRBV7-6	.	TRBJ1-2	ASSPPDSPYGYT
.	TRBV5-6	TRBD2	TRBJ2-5	ASSSPRAGGPRQETQY
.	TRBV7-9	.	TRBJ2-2	ASGRGERATGELF
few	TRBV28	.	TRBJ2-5	ASSFYSVGPQETQY
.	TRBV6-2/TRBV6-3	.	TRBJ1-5	ASSYSIFRKKAQNQPQH
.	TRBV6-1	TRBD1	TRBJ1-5	ASRDPGQGNQPQQ
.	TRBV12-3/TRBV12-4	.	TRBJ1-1	ASSRGGRPEAF
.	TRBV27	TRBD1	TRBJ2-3	ASSLFYNRGRRTDTQY
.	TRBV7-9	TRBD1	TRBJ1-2	ASSPTGGNGYT
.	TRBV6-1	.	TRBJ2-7	ASGREVNYEQY
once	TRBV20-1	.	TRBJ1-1	SPHGRLNTEAF
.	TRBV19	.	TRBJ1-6	ASSIYNSPLH
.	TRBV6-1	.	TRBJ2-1	ASKIGGLKYNEQF
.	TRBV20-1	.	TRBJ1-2	SARDRLGTFHGYT
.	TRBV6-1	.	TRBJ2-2	ASSRGASTGELF
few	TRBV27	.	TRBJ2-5	ASSSWLAKETQY
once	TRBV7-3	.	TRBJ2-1	ASSLGSYNEQF
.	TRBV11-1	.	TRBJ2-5	ASSLEPGRQETQY
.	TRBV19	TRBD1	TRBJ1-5	ASSIGQGVNQPQH
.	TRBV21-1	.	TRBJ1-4	ASIKGGWTLKTVKLF
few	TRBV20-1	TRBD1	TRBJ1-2	SAAHQGDNYGYT
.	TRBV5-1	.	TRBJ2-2	ASSLGSGVTGELF
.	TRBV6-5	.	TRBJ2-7	ASSYLGGLSYEQY
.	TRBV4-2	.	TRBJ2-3	ASSPGLSSDTQY
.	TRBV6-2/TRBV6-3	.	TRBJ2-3	ASSYPRSRLVGSDTQY
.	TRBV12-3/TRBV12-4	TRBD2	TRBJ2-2	ASRQGGLANTGELF